A selection of T cell receptor beta chains follows, all from one sample in a study of beta chain features in type 1 diabetes. Assay used: immunoSEQ multiplex PCR; TCRdb lists only in-frame clones, some missing. The sample has some 660,000 clones, roughly 13% seen once; the top ten hold approximately 0.039%. Sequencing was done on a sample of naive CD4+ T cells from blood. These receptors were collected from a man aged 18 to 29 with type 1 diabetes. The CDR3 runs from the conserved cysteine through the conserved F or W. D genes are given only for firm matches. Clone sizes are given selectively: once, few, many, or a class where the clone is expanded.

>few|TRBD2|TRBJ2-7|TRBV28|16
TGTGCCAGCATCGGTCCGCGACGGGGGGGCAACTACGAGCAGTACTTC
CASIGPRRGGNYEQYF
>few|NA|TRBJ1-2|TRBV4-3|15
TGCGCCAGCAGCCAAGCCCCAGGGGTTTTTAGGGGCTACACCTTC
CASSQAPGVFRGYTF
>few|NA|TRBJ2-3|TRBV4-3|16
TGCGCCAGCAGCAGGGGCTGGGGAAAGGGCACAGATACGCAGTATTTT
CASSRGWGKGTDTQYF
>NA|TRBD1|TRBJ1-2|TRBV9|17
TGTGCCAGCAGCCCCCGGACAGGGTGGAAGATCGACTATGGCTACACCTTC
CASSPRTGWKIDYGYTF
>NA|NA|TRBJ2-7|TRBV10-3|12
TGTGCCATCAGTGAGTGGGGGAACGAGCAGTACTTC
CAISEWGNEQYF
>NA|TRBD2|TRBJ2-5|TRBV6-1|17
TGTGCCAGCAGTGAAGGGTCTGGGCTAGCGGGAGCAGAGACCCAGTACTTC
CASSEGSGLAGAETQYF
>NA|NA|TRBJ2-1|TRBV6-6|14
TGTGCCACCCAGACGGGGGGCCCGGTTAATGAGCAGTTCTTC
CATQTGGPVNEQFF
>few|TRBD2|TRBJ2-3|TRBV29-1|12
TGCAGCGTTTTGGGGGGGACAGATACGCAGTATTTT
CSVLGGTDTQYF
>few|NA|TRBJ1-5|TRBV7-2|15
TGTGCCAGCAGCTCAGGCCCAGGGCTTGGACAGCCCCAGCATTTT
CASSSGPGLGQPQHF
>NA|TRBD1|TRBJ1-5|TRBV5-1|14
TGCGCCAGCAGCTATGGGACAGGTAATCAGCCCCAGCATTTT
CASSYGTGNQPQHF
>NA|NA|TRBJ2-7|TRBV5-1|16
TGCGCCAGCAGCTTGGGAACAGAACGCAAATCCTACGAGCAGTACTTC
CASSLGTERKSYEQYF
>few|NA|TRBJ2-6|TRBV11-2|17
TGTGCCAGCAGAGTTTTAGGATCAGGCTCTGGGGCCAACGTCCTGACTTTC
CASRVLGSGSGANVLTF
>NA|TRBD1|TRBJ2-5|TRBV7-2|14
TGTGCCAGCAGCTCCCAAGGGGGCAGGGAGACCCAGTACTTC
CASSSQGGRETQYF
>NA|NA|TRBJ2-7|TRBV7-9|14
TGTGCCAGCAGCTTGTCACTAGAAGCAAGTGAGCAGTACTTC
CASSLSLEASEQYF
>few|NA|TRBJ2-1|TRBV29-1|12
TGCAGCGTTGAAGGCAGGGCGGATGAGCAGTTCTTC
CSVEGRADEQFF
>few|NA|TRBJ2-3|TRBV7-2|13
TGTGCCAGCAGCTTCAAGGGGACAGATACGCAGTATTTT
CASSFKGTDTQYF
>NA|NA|TRBJ2-1|TRBV2|15
TGTGCCAGCAGATCAGGACTGGCGTCCTACAATGAGCAGTTCTTC
CASRSGLASYNEQFF